These 9 T cell receptor beta chains were all obtained from the same sample, sequenced in a study of beta chain features in type 1 diabetes. The isolated RNA, all of it, was reverse transcribed, so expressed TCRB transcripts were what got sequenced. Profiling relied on immunoSEQ multiplex PCR, and the TCRdb table lists in-frame clones only, not all of them. There are about 450,000 clones in the sample; about 10% occur only once, and over 0.035% lies in the top ten. Sequencing was done on a sample of naive CD4+ T cells from blood. The receptors originated from a woman younger than 30 in good health.

This clone occurred many times. V usage is TRBV10-3 and J usage is TRBJ2-7; 8 nucleotides agree with TRBD1. The CDR3 is made up of 12 amino acids. V shed 6 bases and J 7 bases; nucleotides not matched to a gene: 5. Germline V lookup: CDR1 ENHRY, CDR2 SYGVKD. The DNA for the CDR3 is TGTGCCATCAGCCAGGGGGCTAGGGAGCAGTACGTC. Translation gives CAISQGAREQYV.

The V call is TRBV9, the J call TRBJ1-6, with D uncertain. The V gene lost 2 bases and the J gene lost 5 bases, with 11 bases spanning the gap. The germline CDR1 and CDR2 sequences are SGDLS and YYNGEE. The CDR3 is made up of 15 amino acids. In DNA form, the CDR3 reads TGTGCCAGCAGCGTTGGGCGCCACCATAATTCACCCCTCCACTTT. It codes for CASSVGRHHNSPLHF.

The rearrangement links TRBV28 to TRBJ1-4; no clear D gene. The CDR3 totals 12 residues. Looked up from germline, CDR1 is MDHEN and CDR2 is SYDVKM. The V end was cut by 5 bases, the J end by 6 bases, with 7 bases between. CDR3 amino acids: CASSITDEKLFF. Here the CDR3 DNA reads TGTGCCAGCAGTATTACGGATGAAAAACTGTTTTTT.

This clone occurred a few times. The V and J genes are TRBV7-2 and TRBJ2-7; tentatively, D is TRBD2 (5 bases). This CDR3 contains 15 residues. The germline CDR1 and CDR2 sequences are SGHTA and FQGNSA. The V and J ends lost 5 bases and 6 bases respectively, with 20 bases between them. CDR3 region: CASSPERRTRGEQYF. The CDR3 coding sequence is TGTGCCAGCAGCCCCGAGCGACGGACCCGGGGCGAGCAGTACTTC.

The sample holds a few counts of this clone. The gene calls are TRBV25-1 and TRBJ2-1, with TRBD1 matching 7 bases. J gave up 0 bases and V 5 bases, and 4 bases lay outside the gene matches. Germline values: CDR1 MGHDK, CDR2 SYGVNS. The CDR3 totals 15 residues. CDR3 coding DNA: TGTGCCAGCAGTCAGACAGGGCGCTCCTACAATGAGCAGTTCTTC. It yields the protein CASSQTGRSYNEQFF.

This rearrangement joins TRBV4-3 to TRBJ2-7; D is possibly TRBD1 (5 bases). Germline CDR1 and CDR2: LGHNA and YSLEER. V was shortened by 4 bases and J by 0 bases, with 10 bases between the two germline ends. There are 14 residues in the CDR3. CDR3 in DNA: TGCGCCAGCAGCCTACAGGTACTCTCCTACGAGCAGTACTTC. Amino acid sequence: CASSLQVLSYEQYF.

The table lists this clone with a few counts. The rearrangement uses TRBV10-3 and TRBJ2-1; 7 positions match TRBD1. CDR3 length: 14 residues. CDR1 is ENHRY and CDR2 is SYGVKD in the germline V gene. V lost 6 bases, J lost 5 bases, and 7 bases stayed unmatched. In DNA, the CDR3 is TGTGCCATCAGGGCCGGGACAGAAGACAATGAGCAGTTCTTC. Protein sequence: CAIRAGTEDNEQFF.

The V and J genes are TRBV14 and TRBJ1-2, with unresolved D. V shed 3 bases and J shed 4 bases, with 18 bases lying between them. Germline CDR1 and CDR2: SGHDN and FVKESK. There are 16 residues in the CDR3. In DNA form, the CDR3 reads TGTGCCAGCAGCCAGCGAGTTGGAGGTTTTAGCTATGGCTACACCTTC. Translation gives CASSQRVGGFSYGYTF.

There are a few counts of this clone. V usage is TRBV9 and J usage is TRBJ2-5; tentatively, D is TRBD2 (5 bases). The CDR3 extends over 15 amino acids. Germline CDR1 SGDLS, CDR2 YYNGEE. Trimming removed 1 base from V and 4 bases from J, with 14 bases in between. The CDR3 reads CASSVSPGLRETQYF. As DNA, the CDR3 is TGTGCCAGCAGCGTATCCCCGGGGTTGAGAGAGACCCAGTACTTC.